This T cell receptor (beta chain) was profiled in a study of human T cells and chemical hapten exposure. Sample time point: pre-sensitization, week 0. Indicated treatment: therapeutic diphenylcyclopropenone sensitization with weekly scalp DPC. A single record per CDR3 protein comes from TCRdb applying MiXCR to the RACE reads. The sample includes around 330,000 distinct CDR3 sequences, around 5% of them seen just once. This clonotype was observed many times. The TCR originated in a woman younger than 35 with alopecia areata. Some clones in this sample may be carry-over from other donors' samples. Sequenced material: whole blood, taken in connection with sensitization to the hapten diphenylcyclopropenone (DPC).

Written as DNA, the CDR3 is TGTGCCAGCAGCAACCGGGGGCCCACAGATACGCAGTATTTT. Amino acids: CASSNRGPTDTQYF. The V gene is TRBV7-2, the J gene TRBJ2-3; D may be TRBD1 or TRBD2 (6 bases each). Germline-derived CDR1 and CDR2 are SGHTA and FQGNSA. V shed 5 bases and J shed 2 bases, with 11 bases lying between them. This CDR3 is 14 amino acids long.